A selection of T cell receptor beta chains follows, all from one sample in a study of cytomegalovirus exposure and HLA in healthy donors. Data came from immunoSEQ multiplex PCR; TCRdb stores just in-frame clones and leaves some out. This sample has 110,000 to 150,000 clones, with roughly 80% found just once. The sample comprised PBMCs. The receptors here all came from a boy aged 2 to 10 in good health and CMV-seronegative. Both conserved end residues are part of each CDR3. The order of the fields is J gene, V gene, clone size, D gene, CDR3 protein, CDR3 DNA. A D gene is named only where the DNA matches it firmly. A row's size may be missing; if present it is once, few, many or a size class.

TRBJ2-3	TRBV5-8	-	-	CASSLNNRASTDTQYF	TGTGCCAGCAGCTTGAATAACAGGGCAAGCACAGATACGCAGTATTTT
TRBJ2-2	TRBV7-3	-	-	CASSPIVGGELFF	TGTGCCAGCAGCCCTATAGTTGGCGGGGAGCTGTTTTTT
TRBJ2-7	TRBV19	-	-	CASSRTGVYEQYF	TGTGCCAGTAGTCGTACAGGAGTATACGAGCAGTACTTC
TRBJ2-1	TRBV7-3	-	TRBD2	CASSLLAGYNEQFF	TGTGCCAGCAGCTTACTAGCGGGCTACAATGAGCAGTTCTTC
TRBJ2-7	TRBV13	-	-	CASSLGVRGEQYF	TGTGCCAGCAGCTTAGGGGTACGAGGCGAGCAGTACTTC
TRBJ2-7	TRBV6-1	-	TRBD1	CASSEAGTGAYEQYF	TGTGCCAGCAGTGAAGCCGGGACAGGGGCCTACGAGCAGTACTTC
TRBJ2-7	TRBV5-1	-	-	CASQQGRHEQYF	TGCGCCAGCCAACAGGGAAGGCACGAGCAGTACTTC
TRBJ1-2	TRBV6-4	-	TRBD1	CASSDQWTGVYYGYTF	TGTGCCAGCAGCGATCAATGGACAGGGGTCTACTATGGCTACACCTTC
TRBJ1-3	TRBV19	once	-	CASSERGGVPGNTIYF	TGTGCCAGTAGCGAACGCGGAGGGGTTCCTGGAAACACCATATATTTT
TRBJ2-1	TRBV6-1	-	-	CASSEETAGAYNEQFF	TGTGCCAGCAGTGAAGAAACAGCTGGTGCCTACAATGAGCAGTTCTTC
TRBJ2-7	TRBV7-3	-	TRBD2	CASSFGGTYEQYF	TGTGCCAGCAGCTTCGGGGGGACGTACGAGCAGTACTTC
TRBJ2-5	TRBV28	-	TRBD1	CASSFGTGVGRQTQYF	TGTGCCAGCAGTTTCGGGACAGGGGTAGGTCGACAGACCCAGTACTTC
TRBJ2-7	TRBV10-3	-	-	CAISESGRGRRYEQYF	TGTGCCATCAGTGAGTCAGGCAGGGGGAGGCGATACGAGCAGTACTTC
TRBJ2-1	TRBV6-1	-	-	CASSDTTSYNEQFF	TGTGCCAGCAGTGACACGACTAGCTACAATGAGCAGTTCTTC
TRBJ2-1	TRBV6-6	few	-	CASMDGGYNEQFF	TGTGCCAGCATGGACGGGGGCTACAATGAGCAGTTCTTC
TRBJ2-2	TRBV6-5	once	TRBD2	CASRPMGGTGELFF	TGTGCCAGCAGACCCATGGGGGGGACCGGGGAGCTGTTTTTT
TRBJ2-2	TRBV9	-	TRBD2	CASSVVAGANTGELFF	TGTGCCAGCAGCGTAGTGGCGGGGGCGAACACCGGGGAGCTGTTTTTT
TRBJ2-2	TRBV25-1	once	TRBD1	CASSDNRGYTGELFF	TGTGCCAGCAGTGACAACAGGGGATACACCGGGGAGCTGTTTTTT
TRBJ1-5	TRBV9	-	TRBD1	CASSPGQGRQPQHF	TGTGCCAGCAGCCCCGGACAGGGTCGTCAGCCCCAGCATTTT
TRBJ2-1	TRBV10-1	-	TRBD2	CASSEMGLAGNNEQFF	TGCGCCAGCAGTGAGATGGGACTAGCAGGTAACAATGAGCAGTTCTTC
TRBJ2-1	TRBV4-1	-	-	CASSQCILWRFRYNEQFF	TGCGCCAGCAGCCAATGTATTTTATGGCGGTTTCGTTACAATGAGCAGTTCTTC
TRBJ2-3	TRBV6-5	once	-	CASSYSVGRRTDTQYF	TGTGCCAGCAGTTACTCGGTCGGGAGACGCACAGATACGCAGTATTTT
TRBJ1-1	TRBV5-1	-	TRBD1	CASSFEQTGTGDTEAFF	TGCGCCAGCAGCTTCGAACAGACAGGGACCGGCGACACTGAAGCTTTCTTT
TRBJ1-4	TRBV6-5	-	-	CASSYNPRGTNEKLFF	TGTGCCAGCAGTTACAACCCGCGGGGGACCAATGAAAAACTGTTTTTT
TRBJ2-5	TRBV7-3	-	-	CASSLIPEETQYF	TGTGCCAGCAGCTTAATTCCCGAAGAGACCCAGTACTTC
TRBJ2-7	TRBV18	few	-	CASSYGDYEQYF	TGTGCCAGCTCGTACGGGGACTACGAGCAGTACTTC
TRBJ2-1	TRBV6-1	-	-	CASSTHGYNEQFF	TGTGCCAGCAGTACGCACGGCTACAATGAGCAGTTCTTC
TRBJ1-3	TRBV28	-	-	CASSLITGPSSGNTIYF	TGTGCCAGCAGTTTAATAACTGGGCCAAGCTCTGGAAACACCATATATTTT
TRBJ1-5	TRBV6-1	-	TRBD1	CASSALSGTELSRNQPQHF	TGTGCCAGCAGTGCCCTCTCCGGGACAGAGCTTTCACGGAATCAGCCCCAGCATTTT
TRBJ2-3	TRBV6-4	-	-	CASSEGRGSTDTQYF	TGTGCCAGCAGTGAGGGGAGGGGGAGCACAGATACGCAGTATTTT
TRBJ2-7	TRBV6-5	-	TRBD1	CASSYDRGYEQYF	TGTGCCAGCAGTTATGACAGGGGCTACGAGCAGTACTTC
TRBJ1-1	TRBV7-9	-	-	CASSVQGTEAFF	TGTGCCAGCAGCGTCCAGGGTACAGAAGCTTTCTTT
TRBJ2-1	TRBV7-9	-	TRBD2	CASSYQGLAVNEQFF	TGTGCCAGCAGCTATCAGGGACTAGCGGTAAATGAGCAGTTCTTC
TRBJ1-3	TRBV6-1	-	TRBD1	CASSDRDRRNTIYF	TGTGCCAGCAGTGACCGGGACAGAAGAAACACCATATATTTT
TRBJ2-7	TRBV7-9	-	TRBD2	CASRQPGLARYEQYF	TGTGCCAGCAGACAACCGGGACTAGCGCGTTACGAGCAGTACTTC
TRBJ1-2	TRBV29-1	-	-	CSVEQGTIYGYTF	TGCAGCGTTGAACAGGGCACAATCTATGGCTACACCTTC
TRBJ1-2	TRBV19	-	-	CASRPRTATNYGYTF	TGTGCCAGTAGACCCCGGACAGCCACTAACTATGGCTACACCTTC
TRBJ1-1	TRBV11-3	-	-	CASSLVGTEAFF	TGTGCCAGCAGCTTAGTCGGGACTGAAGCTTTCTTT
TRBJ1-5	TRBV7-9	once	TRBD1	CASSPGTGNQPQHF	TGTGCCAGCAGCCCCGGGACAGGGAATCAGCCCCAGCATTTT
TRBJ2-7	TRBV19	-	TRBD1	CASSIDGTGAYEQYF	TGTGCCAGTAGTATAGACGGGACAGGGGCCTACGAGCAGTACTTC
TRBJ1-3	TRBV5-1	-	-	CASSLDGSSGNTIYF	TGCGCCAGCAGCTTGGACGGGTCCTCTGGAAACACCATATATTTT
TRBJ2-2	TRBV29-1	-	-	CSVDDRMNTGELFF	TGCAGCGTCGATGACAGGATGAACACCGGGGAGCTGTTTTTT
TRBJ2-7	TRBV4-1	-	TRBD1	CASSQTLTGREQYF	TGCGCCAGCAGCCAGACCTTGACAGGGCGCGAGCAGTACTTC
TRBJ1-3	TRBV4-3	-	TRBD1	CASSQVGQGIGGPGNTIYF	TGCGCCAGCAGCCAAGTTGGACAGGGCATAGGAGGTCCTGGAAACACCATATATTTT
TRBJ1-5	TRBV2	-	TRBD1	CASSPIRTGLLSNQPQHF	TGTGCCAGCAGTCCGATTCGGACAGGGTTGTTGAGCAATCAGCCCCAGCATTTT
TRBJ2-2	TRBV5-1	-	-	CASRPLQNTGELFF	TGCGCCAGCAGACCCTTACAGAACACCGGGGAGCTGTTTTTT